This TCR beta chain was identified in a study of cytomegalovirus exposure and HLA in healthy donors. Study-wide results and caveats: There were several of the most significant clusters that appeared linked to common viral pathogens in a later analysis. V- and J-gene trimming in TCR beta was tied to a missense DCLRE1C variant by an analysis performed later. Roughly even sequencing depth across donors was the assumption behind the presence/absence analyses.

As for this clone: Its antigen remains unidentified.

PCR was performed using 60 Vbeta and 13 Jbeta primers. Clones were sequenced by immunoSEQ multiplex PCR, and TCRdb holds only the in-frame ones, with some missing. The listing contains some 130,000 clones. CDR1 SQVTM and CDR2 ANQGSEA come from the germline V gene. This CDR3 is 13 amino acids long. Trimming shortened V by 6 bases and J by 2 bases, and 11 bases separated the two germline ends. Sequenced sample: PBMCs. The sequence derives from a man younger than 35 in good health and CMV-seronegative. The gene calls are TRBV29-1 and TRBJ1-3; D perhaps matches TRBD1 (5 bases). The CDR3 DNA follows: TGCAGCGTAAGAAGACAGACTGGAAACACCATATATTTT. Translated, it gives CSVRRQTGNTIYF.